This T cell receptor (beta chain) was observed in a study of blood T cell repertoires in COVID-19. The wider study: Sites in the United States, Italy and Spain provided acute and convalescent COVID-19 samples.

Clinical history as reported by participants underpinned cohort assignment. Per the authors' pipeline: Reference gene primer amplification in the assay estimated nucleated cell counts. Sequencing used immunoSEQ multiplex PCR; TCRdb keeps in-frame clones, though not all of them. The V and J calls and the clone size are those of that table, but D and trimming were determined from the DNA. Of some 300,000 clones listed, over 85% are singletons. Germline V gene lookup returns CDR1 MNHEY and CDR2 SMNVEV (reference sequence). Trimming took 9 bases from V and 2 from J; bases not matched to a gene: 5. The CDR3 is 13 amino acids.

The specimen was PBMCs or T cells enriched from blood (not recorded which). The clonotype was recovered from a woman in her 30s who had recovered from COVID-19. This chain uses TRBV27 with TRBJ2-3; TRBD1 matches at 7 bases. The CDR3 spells CASLGQNTDTQYF. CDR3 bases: TGTGCCAGTTTGGGACAGAACACAGATACGCAGTATTTT.